The 30 T cell receptor beta chains given below trace back to one sample, sequenced in a study of T cell clusters in autoimmune cytopenias. One tube held mixed TRB-A and TRB-B primer pools for touch-down PCR. Reprocessing the multiplex PCR reads, TCRdb reports a single entry for every CDR3 protein and omits DNA. This sample contains about 3,900 distinct CDR3 sequences. Each sample's input was 250 to 300 ng genomic DNA, about 38,000 genome equivalents. Sequencing was carried out using peripheral blood. These receptors were taken from a human donor with an autoimmune cytopenia or autoimmune hepatitis (not recorded which).

Measured by frequency, this clonotype is medium-sized (0.01 to 0.1%). V usage is TRBV27 and J usage is TRBJ2-1. Germline V gives CDR1 MNHEY, CDR2 SMNVEV (reference sequence). The CDR3 covers 13 residues. This chain's CDR3 is CASRWGSYNEQFF.

This clonotype is classed as medium-sized (0.01 to 0.1%) by frequency. V usage is TRBV6-5 and J usage is TRBJ2-1; TCRdb proposes TRBD1, but this gene call is untestable without DNA. The germline V gene encodes CDR1 MNHEY and CDR2 SVGAGI. The CDR3 loop spans 15 amino acids. The CDR3 is CASSSRGATYNEQFF.

According to its frequency, this clonotype is medium-sized. The V call is TRBV6-1, the J call TRBJ1-5; TCRdb lists TRBD1, though no DNA is available to test this call. Per germline, CDR1 MNHNS and CDR2 SASEGT. The CDR3 length is 13 residues. The CDR3 is CASKGGSGQPQHF.

The chain has TRBV6-4 and TRBJ2-3; TCRdb names TRBD1, which stays unverified in the absence of DNA. The V gene's germline CDR1 is MRHNA and CDR2 SNTAGT. The CDR3 runs 16 residues. The CDR3: CASSDSVGGGTDTQYF.

This clonotype is labeled medium-sized based on frequency. The chain carries TRBV6-6 and TRBJ1-1. The germline V gene encodes CDR1 MNHNY and CDR2 SVGAGI (reference sequence). The CDR3 has 13 residues. Here the CDR3 reads CASSPVVDTEAFF.

This clonotype is labeled medium-sized based on frequency. This chain links TRBV30 with TRBJ2-5; TCRdb designates TRBD1, a call that cannot be tested without DNA. CDR3 length equals 13 residues. Germline V gene sequence: CDR1 GTSNPN, CDR2 SVGIG (reference sequence). The CDR3 is CAWSRGIQETQYF.

This clonotype is called medium-sized based on its frequency. The chain has TRBV6-5 and TRBJ2-3; TCRdb selects TRBD2, and the lack of DNA leaves this call unchecked. Germline CDR1 is MNHEY and CDR2 is SVGAGI. The CDR3 consists of 16 residues. CDR3 protein: CASSFRLAGAADTQYF.

V gene TRBV6-5 combines with J gene TRBJ2-7; TCRdb outputs TRBD1, but without DNA this stays unchecked. Looked up from germline, CDR1 is MNHEY and CDR2 is SVGAGI. The CDR3 extends over 14 amino acids. This CDR3 is CASSYGTGSYEEYF.

By frequency, this clonotype is medium-sized (0.01 to 0.1%). This rearrangement joins TRBV6-5 to TRBJ2-5; TCRdb returns TRBD2, unconfirmable since there is no DNA. Germline V gene sequence: CDR1 MNHEY, CDR2 SVGAGI. CDR3 length: 15 residues. This CDR3 is CASRSGLAGSETQYF.

This clonotype is identified as medium-sized from frequency. The V gene is TRBV27, the J gene TRBJ2-7. The CDR3 spans 14 residues. Germline assignment: CDR1 MNHEY and CDR2 SMNVEV (reference sequence). The CDR3 loop is CASSSVFPIYEQYF.

The chain's CDR3 is CASSANIVGTGELFF. The chain couples TRBV4-2 to TRBJ2-2. Germline V gives CDR1 LGHNA, CDR2 YNFKEQ. The CDR3 is 15 residues long.

Measured by frequency, this clonotype is medium-sized. The CDR3: CSYLGAGGADTQYF. This chain links TRBV29-1 with TRBJ2-3; TCRdb reports TRBD2, a call that lacks DNA to check it against. Germline lookup yields CDR1 SQVTM and CDR2 ANQGSEA. The CDR3 contains 14 residues.

This clonotype registers medium-sized by frequency. This CDR3 reads CASSARGQLGKTQYF. The chain couples TRBV6-5 to TRBJ2-5; TCRdb returns TRBD1, unconfirmable since there is no DNA. Germline V gene sequence: CDR1 MNHEY, CDR2 SVGAGI. This CDR3 spans 15 amino acids.

Measured by frequency, this clonotype is medium-sized. The J gene is TRBJ1-5, the V gene TRBV19. CDR1 and CDR2 from the germline V gene are LNHDA and SQIVND (reference sequence). The CDR3 contains 14 residues. The CDR3 is CASSIWADNQPQHF.

By frequency, this clonotype registers medium-sized. J is TRBJ1-3 and V is TRBV27; TCRdb returns TRBD1, unconfirmable since there is no DNA. The CDR3 is 15 residues long. Germline V gene data show CDR1 as MNHEY and CDR2 as SMNVEV (reference sequence). This chain's CDR3 is CASSLQGHVGNTIYF.

Considering frequency, this clonotype is medium-sized. This chain uses TRBV29-1 with TRBJ2-2; checking the TCRdb D call of TRBD2 is not possible without DNA. Germline V gene data show CDR1 as SQVTM and CDR2 as ANQGSEA. The CDR3 runs 14 residues. The CDR3 loop reads CSARRVGTTGELFF.

V is TRBV11-1 and J is TRBJ1-1; TCRdb's D call of TRBD1 is untestable without DNA. Germline V gives CDR1 SGHAT, CDR2 FQDESV (reference sequence). The CDR3 totals 15 residues. The chain's CDR3 is CASSISGTGVTEAFF.

According to its frequency, this clonotype is medium-sized. The genes are TRBV6-5 and TRBJ2-7; TCRdb gives TRBD1 as the D gene, but with no DNA this cannot be confirmed. Germline CDR1 is MNHEY and CDR2 is SVGAGI. This CDR3 has 15 residues. The CDR3: CASSRRVTFGDEQYF.

This clonotype is medium-sized by frequency. J is TRBJ1-2 and V is TRBV6-5; the TRBD1 assignment by TCRdb is unverifiable without DNA. This CDR3 comprises 14 residues. From germline, CDR1 is MNHEY and CDR2 SVGAGI. The chain's CDR3 is CASSYSPMAGGLTF.

The J gene is TRBJ2-2, the V gene TRBV12-3 or TRBV12-4; TCRdb outputs TRBD1, but without DNA this stays unchecked. CDR3 size: 13 residues. This CDR3 reads CASRPGAAGELFF.

Its frequency marks this clonotype as medium-sized. The chain couples TRBV6-5 to TRBJ2-1. CDR1 is MNHEY and CDR2 is SVGAGI in the germline V gene. The CDR3 totals 12 residues. The CDR3 spells CASSLQANEQFF.

The CDR3 reads CASSHYTGGQDTQYF. J is TRBJ2-3 and V is TRBV5-6; TCRdb reports TRBD1, a call that lacks DNA to check it against. Germline V gives CDR1 SGHDT, CDR2 YYEEEE. This CDR3 is 15 amino acids long. The full variable domain, completed using reference TRBV5-6 and TRBJ2-3, is DAGVTQSPTHLIKTRGQQVTLRCSPKSGHDTVSWYQQALGQGPQFIFQYYEEEERQRGNFPDRFSGHQFPNYSSELNVNALLLGDSALYLCASSHYTGGQDTQYFGPGTRLTVL.

This chain joins TRBV18 and TRBJ2-5. Germline V gene lookup returns CDR1 KGHSH and CDR2 LQKENI. This CDR3 spans 12 amino acids. The chain's CDR3 is CASSPRLETQYF.

Judged by frequency, this clonotype is medium-sized. The chain carries TRBV19 and TRBJ1-1; TCRdb's D call, TRBD1, is unchecked because there is no DNA. CDR3 length: 13 residues. Per the germline V gene, CDR1 is LNHDA and CDR2 is SQIVND (reference sequence). CDR3 sequence reads: CASAYRVTTEAFF.

V usage is TRBV11-1 and J usage is TRBJ1-2. From germline, CDR1 is SGHAT and CDR2 FQDESV (reference sequence). CDR3 length equals 16 residues. The CDR3 is CASSLNRAAFNYGYTF. Filled out from reference TRBV11-1 and TRBJ1-2, the complete variable domain reads EAEVAQSPRYKITEKSQAVAFWCDPISGHATLYWYRQILGQGPELLVQFQDESVVDDSQLPKDRFSAERLKGVDSTLKIQPAELGDSAMYLCASSLNRAAFNYGYTFGSGTRLTVV.

V usage is TRBV6-2 or TRBV6-3 and J usage is TRBJ1-1; TCRdb names TRBD1, which stays unverified in the absence of DNA. Germline CDR1 reads MNHEY; CDR2 reads SVGEGT. The CDR3 extends over 12 amino acids. The CDR3 protein is CASSRTNTEAFF.

According to its frequency, this clonotype is medium-sized. J is TRBJ1-5 and V is TRBV6-2 or TRBV6-3; TCRdb reports TRBD1, a call that lacks DNA to check it against. Germline V gene lookup returns CDR1 MNHEY and CDR2 SVGEGT. The CDR3 length is 13 residues. The CDR3 protein is CASRFQGNQPQHF.

J is TRBJ1-6 and V is TRBV12-3 or TRBV12-4. CDR3 length equals 14 residues. CDR3 sequence reads: CASSSDAANSPLHF.

The CDR3: CASSSMKNTEAFF. This chain links TRBV6-6 with TRBJ1-1. This CDR3 spans 13 amino acids. The germline V gene has CDR1 MNHNY and CDR2 SVGAGI (reference sequence).

The V and J genes are TRBV19 and TRBJ2-1; the TRBD2 assignment by TCRdb is unverifiable without DNA. In germline, CDR1 is LNHDA, CDR2 SQIVND (reference sequence). The CDR3 runs 14 residues. CDR3 sequence: CASSLTSGYNEQFF. The whole variable domain, filled in from reference TRBV19 and TRBJ2-1, reads DGGITQSPKYLFRKEGQNVTLSCEQNLNHDAMYWYRQDPGQGLRLIYYSQIVNDFQKGDIAEGYSVSREKKESFPLTVTSAQKNPTAFYLCASSLTSGYNEQFFGPGTRLTVL.